The 31 T cell receptor beta chains listed next were all sequenced from one sample in a study of blood T cell repertoires in COVID-19. Sequencing was performed with immunoSEQ multiplex PCR; in TCRdb, only in-frame clones are kept and a portion is missing. The profile shows under 200,000 clones, around 82% of them singletons. The sample comprised PBMCs or T cells enriched from blood (not recorded which). The receptor set was obtained from a man aged 55 to 70 who had recovered from COVID-19.

The CDR3 DNA follows: TGTGCCAGCAGCTTGGGACAGAACTATGGCTACACCTTC. Protein: CASSLGQNYGYTF. The chain joins TRBV5-8 to TRBJ1-2; D is perhaps TRBD1 (5 bases). This CDR3 has 13 residues. Trimming pared 0 bases from V and 2 bases from J, leaving 5 bases between. The germline CDR1 and CDR2 sequences are SGHTS and YDEGEE.

CDR3 region: CASSYSRSGNTIYF. Here the CDR3 DNA reads TGTGCCAGCAGCTACTCCCGTTCTGGAAACACCATATATTTT. The chain links TRBV7-8 to TRBJ1-3; D is ambiguous. Germline V gives CDR1 SGHVS, CDR2 FQNEAQ. The CDR3 sequence is 14 residues long. Trimming shortened V by 4 bases and J by 1 base, and 8 bases separated the two germline ends.

The rearrangement uses TRBV9 and TRBJ2-7, with D perhaps matching TRBD2 (5 bases). With 4 bases removed from V and 7 bases from J, the gap between germline ends came to 15 bases. CDR1 and CDR2 (germline): SGDLS, YYNGEE. The CDR3 is made up of 13 amino acids. CDR3 DNA: TGTGCCAGCAGCCTCGACCCGGGGAAGGAGCAGTACTTC. As protein: CASSLDPGKEQYF.

The J gene is TRBJ1-3, the V gene TRBV9; 8 bases line up with TRBD1. The CDR3 covers 13 residues. With 4 bases clipped from V and 16 bases from J, the junction kept 13 bases outside the gene matches. Germline V lookup: CDR1 SGDLS, CDR2 YYNGEE. The CDR3 loop reads CASSPRGTGTGYF. For the CDR3, the DNA is TGTGCCAGCAGCCCCCGGGGGACAGGAACGGGCTATTTT.

This clone was detected only a few times. The CDR3 region is CASSLRADYGYTF. CDR3 sequence (DNA): TGTGCCAGCTCTCTCAGAGCGGACTATGGCTACACCTTC. The rearrangement uses TRBV18 and TRBJ1-2; the D is unclear. The CDR3 contains 13 residues. Germline CDR1 KGHSH, CDR2 LQKENI. Trimming took 6 bases from V and 3 from J, leaving 11 bases between them.

This clone showed up just once. The chain couples TRBV10-3 to TRBJ1-2; no clear D. CDR3 size: 14 residues. CDR1 and CDR2 (germline): ENHRY, SYGVKD. V was clipped by 10 bases and J by 3 bases, with 18 bases between them. The CDR3: CATPGTTDDYGYTF. The CDR3 nucleotides read TGTGCCACGCCGGGAACCACGGACGACTATGGCTACACCTTC.

The J gene is TRBJ2-3, the V gene TRBV5-1; D is uncertain. The CDR3 has 13 amino acids. From germline, CDR1 is SGHRS and CDR2 YFSETQ. V dropped 4 bases and J dropped 5 bases, with 11 bases sitting between them. This CDR3 reads CASSLAPRDTQYF. The CDR3 coding sequence is TGCGCCAGCAGCCTGGCTCCGAGAGATACGCAGTATTTT.

This clone came up a few times. V gene TRBV27 combines with J gene TRBJ2-2; TRBD2 is a possible D gene (6 bases). The CDR3 has 13 amino acids. Germline CDR1 and CDR2: MNHEY and SMNVEV (reference sequence). The V end was cut by 6 bases, the J end by 4 bases, with 9 bases between. For the CDR3, the DNA is TGTGCCAGCAGCCAGCGGGTCACCGGGGAGCTGTTTTTT. It translates to CASSQRVTGELFF.

The rearrangement links TRBV19 to TRBJ1-1; 10 nucleotides agree with TRBD1. The CDR3 runs to 16 residues. J lost 1 base, V lost 9 bases, and 11 bases had no gene match. Germline CDR1 LNHDA, CDR2 SQIVND (reference sequence). CDR3 in DNA: TGTGCCAGCCATCTACTGGGGACAGGGGAGAACACTGAAGCTTTCTTT. The encoded protein is CASHLLGTGENTEAFF.

This rearrangement joins TRBV29-1 to TRBJ2-6; D might be TRBD1 (6 bases). With 4 bases removed from V and 2 bases from J, the gap between germline ends came to 9 bases. CDR1 SQVTM and CDR2 ANQGSEA come from the germline V gene. CDR3 length equals 14 residues. CDR3 region: CSVVSGAGANVLTF. The CDR3 nucleotides are TGCAGCGTTGTCTCAGGGGCTGGGGCCAACGTCCTGACTTTC. The full variable domain, with the rest looked up from reference TRBV29-1 and TRBJ2-6, is SAVISQKPSRDICQRGTSLTIQCQVDSQVTMMFWYRQQPGQSLTLIATANQGSEATYESGFVIDKFPISRPNLTFSTLTVSNMSPEDSSIYLCSVVSGAGANVLTFGAGSRLTVL.

This sequence joins TRBV6-5 and TRBJ1-6, with 9 bases matching TRBD1. CDR3 size: 15 residues. V shed 6 bases and J 10 bases; nucleotides not matched to a gene: 10. Germline V gene data show CDR1 as MNHEY and CDR2 as SVGAGI. For the CDR3, the DNA is TGTGCCAGCAGCTATACCACAGGGGGCAGATCACCCCTCCACTTT. Protein: CASSYTTGGRSPLHF.

The V call is TRBV19, the J call TRBJ2-2; weak D call: TRBD1 (5 bases). Germline values: CDR1 LNHDA, CDR2 SQIVND (reference sequence). V lost 3 bases, J lost 7 bases, and 12 bases lay in between. The CDR3 totals 14 residues. The chain's CDR3 is CASSIPGLGGELFF. CDR3 in DNA: TGTGCCAGTAGTATCCCAGGGTTGGGCGGGGAGCTGTTTTTT.

The chain is built from TRBV7-6 and TRBJ2-3; a possible D gene is TRBD1 (6 bases). The CDR3 covers 18 residues. CDR1 is SGHVS, CDR2 FNYEAQ, per germline. Trimming removed 4 bases at V and 0 bases at J, with 20 bases between. CDR3 sequence reads: CASSYRASSGTSTDTQYF. The DNA for the CDR3 is TGTGCCAGCAGCTACAGGGCTAGCAGCGGCACTAGCACAGATACGCAGTATTTT.

Comment on this clone: A junction boundary mismatches the germline segment, possibly from a read error. The V gene is TRBV2, the J gene TRBJ2-4; 10 positions match TRBD2. The CDR3 is 11 residues long. Looked up from germline, CDR1 is SNHLY and CDR2 is FYNNEI. The CDR3 protein is CASSPTSGVSF. The CDR3, as DNA: TGTGCCAGCAGTCCTACTAGCGGGGTTTCCTTC.

V and J are TRBV10-3 and TRBJ2-1; no clear D gene. Germline V lookup: CDR1 ENHRY, CDR2 SYGVKD. There are 11 residues in the CDR3. The V gene lost 9 bases and the J gene lost 6 bases, with 9 bases spanning the gap. CDR3 nucleotide sequence: TGTGCCATGAGGTTAGGCAATGAGCAGTTCTTC. It yields the protein CAMRLGNEQFF.

The chain uses TRBV18 and TRBJ2-6; 8 bases align to TRBD1. CDR3 size: 18 residues. Germline trimming cut 3 bases from V and 4 bases from J; bases unmatched to any gene: 11. Germline CDR1 reads KGHSH; CDR2 reads LQKENI. The CDR3 DNA is TGTGCCAGCTCACCTACCGGACAGGGCCTCGCAGGGGCCAACGTCCTGACTTTC. Its protein product is CASSPTGQGLAGANVLTF.

J is TRBJ1-5 and V is TRBV27; no firm D call. The CDR3 consists of 14 residues. Germline V gene data show CDR1 as MNHEY and CDR2 as SMNVEV (reference sequence). V was clipped by 3 bases and J by 3 bases, with 9 bases between them. The CDR3: CASSFGGPNQPQHF. As DNA, the CDR3 is TGTGCCAGCAGTTTCGGCGGCCCCAATCAGCCCCAGCATTTT.

The chain combines TRBV7-9 with TRBJ2-7; unclear D gene. Germline-derived CDR1 and CDR2 are SEHNR and FQNEAQ (reference sequence). Trimming shortened V by 1 base and J by 2 bases, and 9 bases separated the two germline ends. CDR3 length equals 14 residues. The CDR3 sequence: CASSLDLRTYEQYF. The CDR3 DNA reads as TGTGCCAGCAGCTTAGACCTCAGGACCTACGAGCAGTACTTC.

Concerning this clone itself: No conserved phenylalanine or tryptophan is present at the end of the CDR3, so a read error is the likely explanation. It is unclear where the CDR3 begins or ends on the DNA, so no DNA is shown, and the CDR3 is as TCRdb lists it. The chain uses TRBV6-4 and TRBJ1-6. Germline CDR1 is MRHNA and CDR2 is SNTAGT. The CDR3 length is 9 residues, termini included. The CDR3 loop is CASREPRGC.

The V and J genes are TRBV11-3 and TRBJ2-7; D not resolved. The CDR3 runs to 12 residues. Trimming took off 3 bases at V and 6 bases at J, with 9 bases between the two ends. From germline, CDR1 is SGHNT and CDR2 YENEEA. The CDR3 DNA is TGTGCCAGCAGCTTGACTGGCTCCGAGCAGTACTTC. Protein: CASSLTGSEQYF.

The chain couples TRBV5-1 to TRBJ2-7; 10 nucleotides match TRBD2. CDR3 size: 17 residues. V trimming: 0 bases; J trimming: 0 bases; junction bases outside the gene matches: 6. Germline V gene sequence: CDR1 SGHRS, CDR2 YFSETQ. CDR3 nucleotide sequence: TGCGCCAGCAGCTTGGGACTAGCGGGTGGGAGCTCCTACGAGCAGTACTTC. This gives the protein CASSLGLAGGSSYEQYF.

The rearrangement uses TRBV30 and TRBJ2-3; D is undetermined. In germline, CDR1 is GTSNPN, CDR2 SVGIG (reference sequence). Between the trimmed V and J ends, which lost 0 bases and 4 bases, there was a span of 5 bases. The CDR3 contains 12 residues. The CDR3 is CAWSVKPDTQYF. The CDR3 DNA reads TGTGCCTGGAGTGTAAAGCCAGATACGCAGTATTTT. Drawing the rest from reference TRBV30 and TRBJ2-3, the complete variable domain is SQTIHQWPATLVQPVGSPLSLECTVEGTSNPNLYWYRQAAGRGLQLLFYSVGIGQISSEVPQNLSASRPQDRQFILSSKKLLLSDSGFYLCAWSVKPDTQYFGPGTRLTVL.

V usage is TRBV4-1 and J usage is TRBJ1-3; perhaps TRBD1 as D (6 bases). Between the trimmed V and J ends, which lost 4 bases and 7 bases, there was a span of 14 bases. Germline CDR1 is MGHRA and CDR2 is YSYEKL. This CDR3 has 14 amino acids. The CDR3 DNA reads TGCGCCAGCAGCCCCTGGACAGACGGGAACACCATATATTTT. Protein product: CASSPWTDGNTIYF.

Only a few counts were recorded for this clone. The V call is TRBV12-5, the J call TRBJ2-1, with D possibly TRBD1 on 5 matching bases. The CDR3 extends over 14 amino acids. CDR1 and CDR2 (germline): LGHNT, FRNRAP. V was pared by 6 bases and J by 6 bases, with 15 bases between. In nucleotides, the CDR3 is TGTGCTAGTGGCGACGGTTTTAGGGGCAATGAGCAGTTCTTC. Its protein product is CASGDGFRGNEQFF.

The rearrangement uses TRBV5-6 and TRBJ2-1, with 10 nucleotides matching TRBD2. Per germline, CDR1 SGHDT and CDR2 YYEEEE. The CDR3 has 15 residues. J gave up 1 base and V 4 bases, and 2 bases lay outside the gene matches. The CDR3 loop is CASSLSGRSYNEQFF. DNA of the CDR3: TGTGCCAGCAGCCTTAGCGGGAGGTCCTACAATGAGCAGTTCTTC.

The chain uses TRBV12-3 or TRBV12-4 and TRBJ1-6; TRBD1 might be the D (6 bases). This CDR3 contains 13 residues. The V end lost 6 bases, the J end lost 7 bases, and 10 bases lay between the germline ends. The CDR3 bases are TGTGCCAGCAGAGATCAGGGGAATTCACCCCTCCACTTT. Protein sequence: CASRDQGNSPLHF.

The V call is TRBV7-8, the J call TRBJ2-4; 8 bases fit TRBD2. With V trimmed by 2 bases and J by 1 base, 13 bases remained unmatched. Per the germline V gene, CDR1 is SGHVS and CDR2 is FQNEAQ. This CDR3 contains 19 residues. The CDR3: CASSLTGRGVLRAKNIQYF. The DNA of the CDR3 is TGTGCCAGCAGCTTAACCGGGAGGGGGGTCCTAAGGGCCAAAAACATTCAGTACTTC.

This clone was observed a few times. The chain employs TRBV9 and TRBJ1-1, with a tentative D call TRBD1 (6 bases). Trimming removed 3 bases from V and 1 base from J, with 13 bases in between. Germline V gene lookup returns CDR1 SGDLS and CDR2 YYNGEE. The CDR3 has 15 amino acids. As DNA, the CDR3 is TGTGCCAGCAGCGAATTCACAGGGAGGAACACTGAAGCTTTCTTT. The encoded protein is CASSEFTGRNTEAFF.

CDR3 coding DNA: TGTGCCAGTAGTCCTTCGACTAGCCGTCGGGGGGGTACGCAGTATTTT. Translating it yields CASSPSTSRRGGTQYF. This sequence joins TRBV19 and TRBJ2-3; 8 bases line up with TRBD2. This CDR3 has 16 residues. Germline loops: CDR1 LNHDA, CDR2 SQIVND (reference sequence). Trimming removed 5 bases from V and 8 bases from J; junction bases left unmatched: 15.

The chain is built from TRBV19 and TRBJ1-1; D not certain. V was trimmed by 7 bases and J by 0 bases, leaving 9 bases between them. The CDR3 length is 13 residues. Germline V lookup: CDR1 LNHDA, CDR2 SQIVND (reference sequence). CDR3 region: CASKRLMNTEAFF. The CDR3 DNA reads TGTGCCAGTAAGCGGCTTATGAACACTGAAGCTTTCTTT.

V usage is TRBV7-6 and J usage is TRBJ2-5; D is possibly TRBD2 (6 bases). The CDR3 consists of 14 residues. CDR1 and CDR2 (germline): SGHVS, FNYEAQ. V shed 5 bases and J shed 1 base, with 11 bases lying between them. CDR3: CASSPTSFQETQYF. In nucleotides, the CDR3 is TGTGCCAGCAGCCCAACTAGCTTCCAAGAGACCCAGTACTTC.